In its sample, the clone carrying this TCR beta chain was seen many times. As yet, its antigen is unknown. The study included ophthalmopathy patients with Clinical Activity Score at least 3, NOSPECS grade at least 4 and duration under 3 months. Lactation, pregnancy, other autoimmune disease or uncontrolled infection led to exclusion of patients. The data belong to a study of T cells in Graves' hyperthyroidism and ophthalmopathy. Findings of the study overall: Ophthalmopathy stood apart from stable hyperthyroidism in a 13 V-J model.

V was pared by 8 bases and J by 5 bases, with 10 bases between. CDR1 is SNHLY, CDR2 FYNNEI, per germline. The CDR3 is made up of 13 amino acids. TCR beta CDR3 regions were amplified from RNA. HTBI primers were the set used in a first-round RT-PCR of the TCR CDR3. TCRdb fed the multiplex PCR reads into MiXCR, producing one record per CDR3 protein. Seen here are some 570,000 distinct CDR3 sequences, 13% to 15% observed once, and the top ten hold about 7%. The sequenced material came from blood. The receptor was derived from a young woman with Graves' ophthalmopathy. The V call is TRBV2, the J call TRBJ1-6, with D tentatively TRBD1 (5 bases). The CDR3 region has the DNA TGTGCCAGCTTGACAGAAAATAATTCACCCCTCCACTTT. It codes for CASLTENNSPLHF.